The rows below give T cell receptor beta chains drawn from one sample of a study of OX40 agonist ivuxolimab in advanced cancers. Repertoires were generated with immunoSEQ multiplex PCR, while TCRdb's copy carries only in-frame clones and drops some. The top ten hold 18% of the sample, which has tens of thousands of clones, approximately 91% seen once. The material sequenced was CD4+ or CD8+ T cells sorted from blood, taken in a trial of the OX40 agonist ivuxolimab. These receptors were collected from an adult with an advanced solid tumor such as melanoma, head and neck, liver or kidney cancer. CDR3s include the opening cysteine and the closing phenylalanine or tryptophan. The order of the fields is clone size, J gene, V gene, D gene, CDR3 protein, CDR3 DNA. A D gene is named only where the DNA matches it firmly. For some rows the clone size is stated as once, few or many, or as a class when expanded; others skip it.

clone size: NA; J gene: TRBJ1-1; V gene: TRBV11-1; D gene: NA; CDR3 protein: CASSPTGGPEAFF; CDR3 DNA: TGTGCCAGCAGCCCGACTGGGGGGCCTGAAGCTTTCTTT
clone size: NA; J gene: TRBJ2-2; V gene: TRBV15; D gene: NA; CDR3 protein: CATSSEGTGELFF; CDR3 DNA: TGTGCCACCAGCTCCGAGGGGACCGGGGAGCTGTTTTTT
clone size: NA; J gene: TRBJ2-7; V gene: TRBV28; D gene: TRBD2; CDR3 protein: CASSLFAGDGEQYF; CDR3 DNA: TGTGCCAGCAGTCTTTTCGCGGGAGATGGAGAGCAGTACTTC
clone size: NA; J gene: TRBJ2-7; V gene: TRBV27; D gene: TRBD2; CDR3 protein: CASSLSNSGLAGVEYEQYF; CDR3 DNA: TGTGCCAGCAGTTTATCAAATTCGGGACTAGCGGGAGTAGAGTACGAGCAGTACTTC
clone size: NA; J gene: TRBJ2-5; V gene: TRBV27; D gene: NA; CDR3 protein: CASSLSAGRGETQYF; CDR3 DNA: TGTGCCAGCAGTTTAAGCGCGGGCAGGGGTGAGACCCAGTACTTC
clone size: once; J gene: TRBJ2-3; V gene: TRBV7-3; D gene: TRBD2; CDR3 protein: CASSLFGGLAGAGDTQYF; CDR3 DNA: TGTGCCAGCAGCTTATTCGGCGGCTTAGCGGGAGCGGGAGATACGCAGTATTTT
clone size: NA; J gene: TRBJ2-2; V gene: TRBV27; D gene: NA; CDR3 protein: CASSLLARPGELFF; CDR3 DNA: TGTGCCAGCAGTTTACTAGCGCGTCCCGGGGAGCTGTTTTTT
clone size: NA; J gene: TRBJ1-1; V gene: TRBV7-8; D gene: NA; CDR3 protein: CASSSWGAGDTEAFF; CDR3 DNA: TGTGCCAGCAGCTCCTGGGGGGCGGGGGACACTGAAGCTTTCTTT
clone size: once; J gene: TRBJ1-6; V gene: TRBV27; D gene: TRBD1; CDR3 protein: CASRPGTANSPLHF; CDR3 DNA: TGTGCCAGCAGACCCGGGACAGCTAATTCACCCCTCCACTTT
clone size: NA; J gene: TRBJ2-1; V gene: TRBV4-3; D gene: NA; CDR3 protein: CASSRGDNSYNEQFF; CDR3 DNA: TGCGCCAGCAGCCGAGGGGACAACTCCTACAATGAGCAGTTCTTC
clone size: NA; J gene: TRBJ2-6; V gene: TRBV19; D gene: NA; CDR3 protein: CASSNMLDLSGANVLTF; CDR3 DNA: TGTGCCAGTAGTAACATGCTAGACCTCTCTGGGGCCAACGTCCTGACTTTC
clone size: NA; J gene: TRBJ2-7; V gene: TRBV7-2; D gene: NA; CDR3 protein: CASSSGGEQYF; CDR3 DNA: TGTGCCAGCAGCTCCGGTGGGGAGCAGTACTTC
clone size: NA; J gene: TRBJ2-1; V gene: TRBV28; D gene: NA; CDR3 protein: CASSLSALQLYNEQFF; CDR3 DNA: TGTGCCAGCAGTCTTAGCGCGCTACAGCTTTACAATGAGCAGTTCTTC
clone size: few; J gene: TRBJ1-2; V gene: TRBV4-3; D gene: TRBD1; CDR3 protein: CASSEFNRGSHGYTF; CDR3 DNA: TGCGCCAGCAGCGAATTCAACAGGGGCTCACATGGCTACACCTTC
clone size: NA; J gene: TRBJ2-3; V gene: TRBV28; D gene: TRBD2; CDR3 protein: CASSPYPSGRAADTQYF; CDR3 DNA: TGTGCCAGCAGTCCCTACCCTAGCGGGAGGGCGGCAGATACGCAGTATTTT
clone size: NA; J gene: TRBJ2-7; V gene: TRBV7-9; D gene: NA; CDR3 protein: CASSLGRGAAYEQYF; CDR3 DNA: TGTGCCAGCAGCTTAGGCCGCGGGGCGGCCTACGAGCAGTACTTC
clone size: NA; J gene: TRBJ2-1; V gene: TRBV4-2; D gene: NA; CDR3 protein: CASSSFLASSYNEQFF; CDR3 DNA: TGTGCCAGCAGCTCCTTCTTAGCGAGCTCCTACAATGAGCAGTTCTTC
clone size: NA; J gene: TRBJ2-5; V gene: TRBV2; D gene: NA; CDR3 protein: CASSEWAQETQYF; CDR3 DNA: TGTGCCAGCAGTGAGTGGGCCCAAGAGACCCAGTACTTC
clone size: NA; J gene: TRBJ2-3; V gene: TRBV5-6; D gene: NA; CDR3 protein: CASTPRGTDTQYF; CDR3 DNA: TGTGCCAGCACCCCCCGGGGGACAGATACGCAGTATTTT
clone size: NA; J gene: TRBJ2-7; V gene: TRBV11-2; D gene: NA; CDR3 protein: CASEGRPTYEQYF; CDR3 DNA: TGTGCCAGTGAGGGACGTCCAACCTACGAGCAGTACTTC
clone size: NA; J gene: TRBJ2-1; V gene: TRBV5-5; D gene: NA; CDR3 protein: CASSPSRSSYNEQFF; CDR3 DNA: TGTGCCAGCAGCCCTAGCAGGAGCTCCTACAATGAGCAGTTCTTC
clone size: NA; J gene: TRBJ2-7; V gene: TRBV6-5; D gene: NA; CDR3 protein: CASSPPVSYEQYF; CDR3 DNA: TGTGCCAGCAGCCCCCCCGTTTCCTACGAGCAGTACTTC
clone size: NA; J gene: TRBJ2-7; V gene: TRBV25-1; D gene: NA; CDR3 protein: CASRGREQYF; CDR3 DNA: TGTGCCAGCAGGGGAAGGGAGCAGTACTTC
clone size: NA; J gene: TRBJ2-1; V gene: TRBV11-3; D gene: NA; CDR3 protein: CASSLVSRGAYNEQFF; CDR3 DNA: TGTGCCAGCAGCTTAGTTTCCAGGGGGGCTTACAATGAGCAGTTCTTC
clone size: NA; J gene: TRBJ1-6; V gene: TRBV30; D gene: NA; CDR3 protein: CAWADMMVSPLHF; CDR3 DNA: TGTGCCTGGGCCGATATGATGGTATCACCCCTCCACTTT
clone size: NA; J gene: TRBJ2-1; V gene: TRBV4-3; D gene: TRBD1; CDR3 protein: CASSQDRTGGNEQFF; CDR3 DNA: TGCGCCAGCAGCCAAGATAGGACAGGGGGAAATGAGCAGTTCTTC
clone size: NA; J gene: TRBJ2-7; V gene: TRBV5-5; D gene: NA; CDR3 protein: CASSLADNSYEQYF; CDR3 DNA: TGTGCCAGCAGCTTGGCGGACAACTCCTACGAGCAGTACTTC
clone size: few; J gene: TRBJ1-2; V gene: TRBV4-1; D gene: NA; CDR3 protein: CASSQDEAGYGYTF; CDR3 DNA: TGCGCCAGCAGCCAAGATGAAGCCGGATATGGCTACACCTTC
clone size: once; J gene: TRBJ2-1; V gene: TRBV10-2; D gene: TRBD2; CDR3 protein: CASSELAGGPSNEQFF; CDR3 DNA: TGCGCCAGCAGTGAATTAGCGGGAGGGCCTTCCAATGAGCAGTTCTTC
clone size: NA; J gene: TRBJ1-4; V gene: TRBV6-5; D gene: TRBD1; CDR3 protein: CASSYGQGGYNEKLFF; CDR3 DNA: TGTGCCAGCAGTTACGGGCAGGGGGGATATAATGAAAAACTGTTTTTT
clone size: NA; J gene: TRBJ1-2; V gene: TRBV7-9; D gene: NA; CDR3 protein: CASSAPPGHSKRF; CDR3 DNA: TGTGCCAGCAGCGCCCCCCCGGGACATAGTAAGCGGTTC
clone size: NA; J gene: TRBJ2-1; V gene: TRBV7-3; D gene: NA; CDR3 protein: CASSLMGMRDNEQFF; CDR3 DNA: TGTGCCAGCAGCTTAATGGGTATGAGGGACAATGAGCAGTTCTTC
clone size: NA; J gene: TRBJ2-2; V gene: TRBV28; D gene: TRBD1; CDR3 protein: CAIDRGPNTGELFF; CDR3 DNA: TGTGCCATAGACAGGGGGCCGAACACCGGGGAGCTGTTTTTT
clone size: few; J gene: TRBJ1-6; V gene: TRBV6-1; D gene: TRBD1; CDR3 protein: CASSDEFLGQANSPLHF; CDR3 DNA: TGTGCCAGCAGTGATGAGTTTTTGGGACAGGCAAATTCACCCCTCCACTTT
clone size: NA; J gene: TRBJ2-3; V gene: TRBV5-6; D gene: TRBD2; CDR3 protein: CASKVAGATDTQYF; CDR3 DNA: TGTGCCAGCAAGGTAGCGGGAGCCACAGATACGCAGTATTTT
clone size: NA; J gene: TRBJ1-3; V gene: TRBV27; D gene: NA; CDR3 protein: CASSRDLGGNTIYF; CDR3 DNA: TGTGCCAGCAGCCGGGACTTAGGTGGAAACACCATATATTTT
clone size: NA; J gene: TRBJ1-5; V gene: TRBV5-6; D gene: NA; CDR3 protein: CASSSTGGQPQHF; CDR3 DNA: TGTGCCAGCAGCTCGACCGGGGGTCAGCCCCAGCATTTT
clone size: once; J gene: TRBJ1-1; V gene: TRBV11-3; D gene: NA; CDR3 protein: CASSLERGTEAFF; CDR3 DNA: TGTGCCAGCAGCTTAGAACGGGGGACTGAAGCTTTCTTT
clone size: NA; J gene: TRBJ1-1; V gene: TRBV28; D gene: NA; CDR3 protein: CASRETGGSNTEAFF; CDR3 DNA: TGTGCCAGCAGGGAAACGGGCGGATCGAACACTGAAGCTTTCTTT
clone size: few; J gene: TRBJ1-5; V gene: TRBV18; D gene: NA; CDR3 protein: CASSPPDGRGQPQHF; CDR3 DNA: TGTGCCAGCTCACCACCGGACGGCCGAGGGCAGCCCCAGCATTTT
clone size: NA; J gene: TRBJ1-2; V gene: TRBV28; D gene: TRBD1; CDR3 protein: CASSLRGPANYGYTF; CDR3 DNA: TGTGCCAGCAGTTTAAGGGGGCCAGCTAACTATGGCTACACCTTC
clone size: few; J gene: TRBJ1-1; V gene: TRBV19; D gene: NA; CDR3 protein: CASSIPRYGEAFF; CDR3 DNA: TGTGCCAGTAGTATTCCTAGGTATGGTGAAGCTTTCTTT
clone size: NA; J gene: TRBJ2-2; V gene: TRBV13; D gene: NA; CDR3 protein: CASSLGGTGELFF; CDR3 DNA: TGTGCCAGCAGCTTAGGAGGGACCGGGGAGCTGTTTTTT
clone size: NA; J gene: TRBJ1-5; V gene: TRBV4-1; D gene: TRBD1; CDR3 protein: CASSQGTGGSLGNQPQHF; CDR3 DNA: TGCGCCAGCAGCCAGGGGACAGGGGGCTCACTAGGCAATCAGCCCCAGCATTTT
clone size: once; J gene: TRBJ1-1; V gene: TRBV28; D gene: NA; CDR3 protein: CASSFIGLGENTEAFF; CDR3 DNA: TGTGCCAGCAGTTTTATTGGGCTAGGGGAGAACACTGAAGCTTTCTTT
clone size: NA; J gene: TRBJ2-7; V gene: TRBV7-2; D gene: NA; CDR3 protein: CASSANSYEQYF; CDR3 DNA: TGTGCCAGCAGCGCCAACTCCTACGAGCAGTACTTC
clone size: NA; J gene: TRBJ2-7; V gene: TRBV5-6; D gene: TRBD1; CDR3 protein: CASSYGTGSYEQYF; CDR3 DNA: TGTGCCAGCAGCTACGGGACAGGGTCCTACGAGCAGTACTTC
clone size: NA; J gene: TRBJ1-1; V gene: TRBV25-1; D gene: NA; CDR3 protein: CATKTEEMNTEAFF; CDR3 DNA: TGTGCCACGAAGACGGAGGAGATGAACACTGAAGCTTTCTTT
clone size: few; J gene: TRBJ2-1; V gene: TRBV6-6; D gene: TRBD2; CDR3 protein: CASTTSGSSYNEQFF; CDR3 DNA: TGTGCCAGCACGACTAGCGGGAGCTCCTACAATGAGCAGTTCTTC
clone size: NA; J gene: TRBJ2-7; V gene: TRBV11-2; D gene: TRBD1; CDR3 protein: CASSHPGQKYEQYF; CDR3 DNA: TGTGCCAGCAGCCACCCGGGACAGAAATACGAGCAGTACTTC
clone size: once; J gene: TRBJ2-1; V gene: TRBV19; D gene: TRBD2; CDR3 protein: CASSMGAPGLAGGNEQFF; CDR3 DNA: TGTGCCAGTAGTATGGGAGCTCCAGGACTAGCGGGAGGCAATGAGCAGTTCTTC
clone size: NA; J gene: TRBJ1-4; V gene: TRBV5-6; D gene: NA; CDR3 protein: CASSPLKGETNEKLFF; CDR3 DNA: TGTGCCAGCAGCCCCCTGAAGGGCGAAACTAATGAAAAACTGTTTTTT
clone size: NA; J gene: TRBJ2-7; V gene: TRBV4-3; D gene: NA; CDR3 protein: CASSQDGDVGGYPYEQYF; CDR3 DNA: TGCGCCAGCAGCCAAGATGGAGATGTGGGAGGTTATCCCTACGAGCAGTACTTC
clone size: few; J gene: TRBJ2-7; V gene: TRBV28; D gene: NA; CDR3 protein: CASSPSGKHEQYF; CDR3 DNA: TGTGCCAGCAGTCCTTCCGGGAAGCACGAGCAGTACTTC
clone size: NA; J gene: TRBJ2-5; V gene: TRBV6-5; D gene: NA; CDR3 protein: CASSYSKVGRETQYF; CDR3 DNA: TGTGCCAGCAGTTACTCGAAGGTGGGACGTGAGACCCAGTACTTC